This TCR beta chain was recovered during a study of cytomegalovirus exposure and HLA in healthy donors. V was clipped by 3 bases and J by 7 bases; unmatched bases: 6. Germline CDR1 is LNHDA and CDR2 is SQIVND (reference sequence). The CDR3 has 16 amino acids. This clone was seen more than once but under ten times. What it binds is not known. 60 Vbeta and 13 Jbeta primers were used in PCR. The data were produced by immunoSEQ multiplex PCR, yet TCRdb's version contains in-frame clones alone and is incomplete. The repertoire consists of 100,000 or so clones, with roughly 70% occurring once and the leading ten covering 9.5% to 13%. Study-wide findings and caveats: In a later analysis, productive TCRs from donors in an Asian-associated ancestry cluster reportedly carried fewer N-insertions than the cohort mean. Most sequenced TCRs were rare (though some public TCRs occurred in many donors).

V and J are TRBV19 and TRBJ2-1; TRBD2 agrees at 13 bases. Sequenced input: PBMCs. The TCR originated in a man aged 40-55 years in good health and CMV-seropositive. The CDR3 DNA follows: TGTGCCAGTAGTATTCCGGGACTAGCGGGATTGAATGAGCAGTTCTTC. Protein product: CASSIPGLAGLNEQFF. The variable domain in full, completed from reference TRBV19 and TRBJ2-1, reads DGGITQSPKYLFRKEGQNVTLSCEQNLNHDAMYWYRQDPGQGLRLIYYSQIVNDFQKGDIAEGYSVSREKKESFPLTVTSAQKNPTAFYLCASSIPGLAGLNEQFFGPGTRLTVL.